These 15 T cell receptor beta chains were all obtained from the same sample, sequenced in a study of T cell repertoires in cytomegalovirus infection (dated by TCRdb to between 2019 and 2020). Sequencing instrument: Illumina HiSeq 1500. The public sequencing data were trimmed at Q25 with fastp and processed into clonotypes with MiXCR by TCRdb, which kept only in-frame beta chains. Every CDR3 protein is listed once, alongside the most common genes and DNA of its rows. In all, the sample holds hundreds of thousands of distinct CDR3 sequences, and 17% of those were seen once. Around 12% of the sample lies in the top ten. Source material: PBMCs. All receptors come from a human donor in good health (CMV status not recorded). Some clones in this sample may be carry-over from other donors' samples.

The sample holds a few counts of this clonotype. V and J are TRBV6-1 and TRBJ2-5; the D gene is possibly TRBD2 (5 bases). Germline lookup yields CDR1 MNHNS and CDR2 SASEGT. This CDR3 contains 15 residues. Trimming removed 0 bases at V and 2 bases at J, with 10 bases between. The CDR3 coding sequence is TGTGCCAGCAGTGAAGCGATCGGGGAACAAGAGACCCAGTACTTC. Its translation is CASSEAIGEQETQYF.

A remark on this clonotype: A much larger clone lies one base from this, so it may be a read error. The rearrangement links TRBV12-3 or TRBV12-4 to TRBJ1-5, with 7 bases that match TRBD1. The V segment lost 7 bases and the J segment 6 bases; nucleotides outside the gene matches: 9. The CDR3 is 14 amino acids. CDR3 bases: TGTGCCAGCATTACCGACAGGGAGTCTCAGCCCCAGCATTTT. Protein sequence: CASITDRESQPQHF.

In this sample, this clonotype turned up many times. This chain uses TRBV28 with TRBJ1-4; maybe TRBD1 (5 bases). This CDR3 is 14 amino acids long. V dropped 8 bases and J dropped 1 base, with 11 bases sitting between them. In germline, CDR1 is MDHEN, CDR2 SYDVKM. The CDR3 region has the DNA TGTGCCAGCGGTTCCGGGGGAACTAATGAAAAACTGTTTTTT. This sequence encodes CASGSGGTNEKLFF.

The DNA of the CDR3 is TGCAGTGCTTACAGGAACAGGGTTGGCTCTGGAAACACCATATATTTT. It specifies CSAYRNRVGSGNTIYF. The V and J genes are TRBV20-1 and TRBJ1-3; a possible D gene is TRBD1 (6 bases). The CDR3 totals 16 residues. V lost 5 bases, J lost 0 bases, and 17 bases lay in between. Germline values: CDR1 DFQATT, CDR2 SNEGSKA (reference sequence).

The V gene is TRBV2, the J gene TRBJ2-7; D is undetermined. The CDR3 is made up of 15 amino acids. CDR1 SNHLY and CDR2 FYNNEI come from the germline V gene. Trimming pared 6 bases from V and 3 bases from J, leaving 18 bases between. The CDR3 DNA is TGTGCCAGCAGGGGAATGTCGGGCAGCATCTACGAGCAGTACTTC. It translates to CASRGMSGSIYEQYF.

This clonotype was found a few times. V is TRBV4-1 and J is TRBJ2-5; 9 bases are a match to TRBD2. J gave up 5 bases and V 2 bases, and 12 bases lay outside the gene matches. The CDR3 runs to 17 residues. Germline V gene lookup returns CDR1 MGHRA and CDR2 YSYEKL. The DNA of the CDR3 is TGCGCCAGCAGCCAAAGGGTAGCGGGGGCCCCCGGGGAGACCCAGTACTTC. As protein: CASSQRVAGAPGETQYF.

In its sample, this clonotype was seen a few times. The chain is built from TRBV6-5 and TRBJ2-2; D is unresolved. With 5 bases removed from V and 0 bases from J, the gap between germline ends came to 19 bases. Germline V gene lookup returns CDR1 MNHEY and CDR2 SVGAGI. The CDR3 is 18 amino acids. CDR3 region: CASSRAPVTPTNTGELFF. The CDR3 nucleotides are TGTGCCAGCAGTCGCGCCCCAGTAACCCCGACGAACACCGGGGAGCTGTTTTTT.

The gene calls are TRBV20-1 and TRBJ2-6, with D maybe TRBD1 (6 bases). This CDR3 region has 18 residues. Trimming removed 3 bases at V and 0 bases at J, with 18 bases between. The germline V gene encodes CDR1 DFQATT and CDR2 SNEGSKA (reference sequence). The CDR3 loop is CSARHRDTKSSGANVLTF. CDR3 nucleotide sequence: TGCAGTGCTAGGCACCGGGACACTAAAAGCTCTGGGGCCAACGTCCTGACTTTC.

The J gene is TRBJ2-7, the V gene TRBV15; D is possibly TRBD2 (5 bases). This CDR3 comprises 15 residues. The germline CDR1 and CDR2 sequences are LNHNV and YYDKDF (reference sequence). V was clipped by 1 base and J by 0 bases, with 10 bases between them. Here the CDR3 reads CATSRGRGSSYEQYF. The CDR3 DNA reads TGTGCCACCAGCAGAGGACGGGGAAGCTCCTACGAGCAGTACTTC.

The chain joins TRBV20-1 to TRBJ2-7; perhaps TRBD2 as D (5 bases). Trimming took 7 bases from V and 2 from J, leaving 15 bases between them. This CDR3 is built from 13 residues. Germline V gene sequence: CDR1 DFQATT, CDR2 SNEGSKA (reference sequence). For the CDR3, the DNA is TGCAGTGGACGGGGTGTCATCGCCTACGAGCAGTACTTC. Protein sequence: CSGRGVIAYEQYF.

The V call is TRBV7-9, the J call TRBJ2-7, with TRBD2 matching 7 bases. Germline values: CDR1 SEHNR, CDR2 FQNEAQ (reference sequence). The CDR3 is 15 amino acids. J was trimmed by 5 bases and V by 5 bases; bases with no gene match: 12. Here the CDR3 reads CASSPTRGVPDEQYF. The CDR3, as DNA: TGTGCCAGCAGCCCAACCCGGGGGGTACCGGACGAGCAGTACTTC.

This clonotype was seen more than once but under ten times. The chain recombines TRBV28 with TRBJ2-7; D is uncertain. The CDR3 extends over 10 amino acids. Germline CDR1 reads MDHEN; CDR2 reads SYDVKM. The CDR3, as DNA: TGTGCAACAGCGAGGTACGAGCAGTACTTC. As protein: CATARYEQYF.

The table lists this clonotype with a few counts. The chain links TRBV7-2 to TRBJ1-4, with TRBD1 as a possible D gene (5 bases). CDR3 length equals 15 residues. Trimming cost V 5 bases and J 5 bases, with 15 bases left between them. Germline CDR1 SGHTA, CDR2 FQGNSA. CDR3 DNA sequence: TGTGCCAGCAGCGGGGGACGTTCGTCGAATGAAAAACTGTTTTTT. This translates into CASSGGRSSNEKLFF.

Ten or more counts support this clonotype. V is TRBV6-5 and J is TRBJ1-5; 7 nucleotides line up with TRBD1. Germline assignment: CDR1 MNHEY and CDR2 SVGAGI. V lost 2 bases to trimming and J lost 7 bases; unmatched junction nucleotides: 14. The CDR3 sequence is 17 residues long. CDR3 amino acids: CASSYGFTGAAGQPQHF. The CDR3 nucleotides are TGTGCCAGCAGTTACGGCTTTACAGGGGCTGCGGGGCAGCCCCAGCATTTT.

This clonotype was observed a few times. The CDR3 coding sequence is TGCGCCAGCAGCGACTTTGCAACTAATGAAAAACTGTTTTTT. It yields the protein CASSDFATNEKLFF. The chain joins TRBV5-1 to TRBJ1-4; D is unresolved. This CDR3 is 14 amino acids long. Per germline, CDR1 SGHRS and CDR2 YFSETQ. The V end lost 4 bases, the J end lost 0 bases, and 7 bases lay between the germline ends.